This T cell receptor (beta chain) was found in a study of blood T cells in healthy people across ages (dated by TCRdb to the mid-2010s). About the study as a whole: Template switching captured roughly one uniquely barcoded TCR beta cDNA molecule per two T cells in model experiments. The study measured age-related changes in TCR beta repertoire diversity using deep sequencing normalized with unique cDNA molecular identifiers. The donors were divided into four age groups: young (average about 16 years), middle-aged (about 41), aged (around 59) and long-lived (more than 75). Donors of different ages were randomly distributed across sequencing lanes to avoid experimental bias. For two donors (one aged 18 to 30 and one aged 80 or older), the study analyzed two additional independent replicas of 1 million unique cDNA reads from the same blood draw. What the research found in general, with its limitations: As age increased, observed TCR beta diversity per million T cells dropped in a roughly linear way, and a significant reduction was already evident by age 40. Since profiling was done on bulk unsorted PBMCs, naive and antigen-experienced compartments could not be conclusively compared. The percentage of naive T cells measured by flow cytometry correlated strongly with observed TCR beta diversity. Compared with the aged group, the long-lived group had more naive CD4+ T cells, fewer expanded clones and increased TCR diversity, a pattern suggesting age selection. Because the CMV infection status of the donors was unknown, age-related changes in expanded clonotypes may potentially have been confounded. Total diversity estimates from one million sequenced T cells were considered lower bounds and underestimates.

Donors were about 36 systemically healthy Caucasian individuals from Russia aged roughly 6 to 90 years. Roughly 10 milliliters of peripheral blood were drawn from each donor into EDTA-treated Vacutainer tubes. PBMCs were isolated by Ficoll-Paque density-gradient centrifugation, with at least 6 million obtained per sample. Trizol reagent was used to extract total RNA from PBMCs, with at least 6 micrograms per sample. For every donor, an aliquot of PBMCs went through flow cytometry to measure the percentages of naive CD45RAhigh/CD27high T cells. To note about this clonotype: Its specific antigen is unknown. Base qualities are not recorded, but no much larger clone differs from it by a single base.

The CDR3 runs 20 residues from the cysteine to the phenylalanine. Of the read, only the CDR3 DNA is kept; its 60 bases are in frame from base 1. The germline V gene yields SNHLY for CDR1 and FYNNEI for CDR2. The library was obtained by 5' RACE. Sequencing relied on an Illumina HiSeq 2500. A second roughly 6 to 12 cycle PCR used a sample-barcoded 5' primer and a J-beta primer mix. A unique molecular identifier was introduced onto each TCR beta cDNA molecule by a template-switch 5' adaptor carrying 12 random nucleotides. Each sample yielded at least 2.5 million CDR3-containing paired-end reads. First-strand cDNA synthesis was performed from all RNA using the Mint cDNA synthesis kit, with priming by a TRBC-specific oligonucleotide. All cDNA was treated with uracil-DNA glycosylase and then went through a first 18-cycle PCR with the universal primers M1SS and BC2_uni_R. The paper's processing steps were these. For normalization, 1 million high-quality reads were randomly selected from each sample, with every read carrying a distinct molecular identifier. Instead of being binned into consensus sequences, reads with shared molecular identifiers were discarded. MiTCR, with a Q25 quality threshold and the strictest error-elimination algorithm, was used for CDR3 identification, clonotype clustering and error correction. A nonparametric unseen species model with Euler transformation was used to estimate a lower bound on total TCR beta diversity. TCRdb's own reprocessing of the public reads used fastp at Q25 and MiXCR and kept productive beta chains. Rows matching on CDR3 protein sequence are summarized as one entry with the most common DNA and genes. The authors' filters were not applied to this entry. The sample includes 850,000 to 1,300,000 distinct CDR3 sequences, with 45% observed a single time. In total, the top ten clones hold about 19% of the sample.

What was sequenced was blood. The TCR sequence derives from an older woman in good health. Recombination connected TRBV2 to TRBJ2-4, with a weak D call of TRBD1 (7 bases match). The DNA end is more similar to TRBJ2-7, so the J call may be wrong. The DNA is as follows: TGTGCCAGCAGTTCAATTGCCGGGACAGTCGACTCGAGGGGGGCCTACGAGCAGTACTTC. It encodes CASSSIAGTVDSRGAYEQYF.